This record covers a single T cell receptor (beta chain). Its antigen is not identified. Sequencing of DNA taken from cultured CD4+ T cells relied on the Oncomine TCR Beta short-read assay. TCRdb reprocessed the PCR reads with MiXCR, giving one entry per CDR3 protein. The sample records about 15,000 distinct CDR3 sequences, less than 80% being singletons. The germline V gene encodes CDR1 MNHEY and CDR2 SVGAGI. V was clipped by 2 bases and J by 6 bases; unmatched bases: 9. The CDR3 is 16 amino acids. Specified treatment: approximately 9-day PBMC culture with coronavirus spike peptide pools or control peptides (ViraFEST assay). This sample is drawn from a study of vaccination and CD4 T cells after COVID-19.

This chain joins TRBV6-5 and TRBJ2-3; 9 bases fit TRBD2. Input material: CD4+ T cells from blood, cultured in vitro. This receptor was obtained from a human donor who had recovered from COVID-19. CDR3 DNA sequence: TGTGCCAGCAGTTACCAGGGCGGGAGGGCCCGCGATACGCAGTATTTT. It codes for CASSYQGGRARDTQYF.